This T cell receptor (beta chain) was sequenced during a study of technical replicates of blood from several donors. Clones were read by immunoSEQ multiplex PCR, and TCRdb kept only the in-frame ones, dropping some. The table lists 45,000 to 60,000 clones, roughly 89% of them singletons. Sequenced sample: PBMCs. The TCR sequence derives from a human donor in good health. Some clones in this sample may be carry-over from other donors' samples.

CDR3 amino acids: CASSEAKRPDYEQYF. CDR3 coding DNA: TGTGCCAGCAGTGAAGCCAAGCGGCCCGACTACGAGCAGTACTTC. The rearrangement uses TRBV6-1 and TRBJ2-7; perhaps TRBD2 as D (5 bases). CDR3 length equals 15 residues. With 0 bases removed from V and 3 bases from J, the gap between germline ends came to 12 bases. Germline lookup yields CDR1 MNHNS and CDR2 SASEGT.